This T cell receptor (beta chain) was recorded in a study of vaccination and CD4 T cells after COVID-19. As for the study in general: SARS-CoV-2 PCR on nasal swabs had been positive for the convalescent patients; some 10 were mild and one was severe. The post-COVID sampling time was a median 101 days after diagnosis, ranging from 35 to 161.

CDR3 length: 14 residues. Trimming took 5 bases from V and 4 from J; bases not matched to a gene: 4. The assay that was used to sequence DNA from cultured CD4+ T cells was the Oncomine TCR Beta short-read assay. TCRdb re-called the PCR reads through MiXCR, storing one row per CDR3 protein. Here the sample spans some 18,000 distinct CDR3 sequences, approximately 50% being singletons. There are a few counts of this clonotype. Its antigen is still unknown. As for treatment: roughly ten-day PBMC culture with coronavirus spike peptide pools or control peptides (ViraFEST assay). Days 3 and 7 saw half the medium replaced with fresh IL-2 medium.

The J gene is TRBJ2-5, the V gene TRBV12-3 or TRBV12-4; 10 bases align to TRBD1. Sequences were obtained from CD4+ T cells from blood, cultured in vitro. The TCR originated in a human donor who had recovered from COVID-19. The CDR3: CASSRQGAGETQYF. The CDR3 DNA sequence: TGTGCCAGCAGTCGACAGGGGGCGGGAGAGACCCAGTACTTC.